This T cell receptor beta chain was sequenced during a study of blood T cell repertoires in COVID-19. As for the study in general: The United States, Italy and Spain provided the acute and convalescent COVID-19 samples.

The protocol was immunoSEQ multiplex PCR, while the TCRdb copy is restricted to in-frame clones and leaves out a portion. The sample has 60,000 or so clones; approximately 85% are singletons. CDR1 is LNHNV, CDR2 YYDKDF, per germline (reference sequence). This CDR3 spans 13 amino acids. Trimming pared 1 base from V and 4 bases from J, leaving 7 bases between. V and J are TRBV15 and TRBJ1-1; D is unresolved. The clonotype comes from a human donor in a cohort sampled during active COVID-19. The sample was peripheral blood. This CDR3 reads CATSRGSGTEAFF. The CDR3 nucleotides are TGTGCCACCAGCAGAGGATCAGGCACTGAAGCTTTCTTT.